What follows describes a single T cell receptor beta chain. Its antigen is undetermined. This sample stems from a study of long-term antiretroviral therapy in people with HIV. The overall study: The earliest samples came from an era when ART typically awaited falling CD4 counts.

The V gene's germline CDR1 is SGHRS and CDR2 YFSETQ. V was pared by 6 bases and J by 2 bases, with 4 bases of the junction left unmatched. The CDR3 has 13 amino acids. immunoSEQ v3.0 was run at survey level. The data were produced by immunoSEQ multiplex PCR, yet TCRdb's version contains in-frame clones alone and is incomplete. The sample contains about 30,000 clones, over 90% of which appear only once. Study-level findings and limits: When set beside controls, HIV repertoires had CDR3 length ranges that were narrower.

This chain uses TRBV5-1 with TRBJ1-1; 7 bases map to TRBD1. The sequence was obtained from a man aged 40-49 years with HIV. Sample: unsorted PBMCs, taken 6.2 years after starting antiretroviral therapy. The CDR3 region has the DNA TGCGCCAGCACCCGGACAGGAAACACTGAAGCTTTCTTT. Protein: CASTRTGNTEAFF.